A selection of T cell receptor beta chains follows, all from one sample in a study of blood T cell repertoires in COVID-19. The repertoire was sequenced with immunoSEQ multiplex PCR; TCRdb's copy has only in-frame clones and lacks some. The profile covers 110,000 to 150,000 clones, with around 87% appearing a single time and under 6.5% taken by the ten largest. Sequenced: peripheral blood. Receptors originate from a human donor in a cohort sampled during active COVID-19. Both conserved end residues are part of each CDR3.

CDR3 length: 17; V gene: TRBV7-2; CDR3 protein: CASSFTGTSGGANEQFF
CDR3 length: 16; V gene: TRBV4-1; CDR3 protein: CASNPTQLAVRNEQFF
CDR3 length: 15; V gene: TRBV19; CDR3 protein: CASSIITGGEETQYF
CDR3 length: 15; V gene: TRBV4-1; CDR3 protein: CASSQAGYSNQPQHF
CDR3 length: 14; V gene: TRBV28; CDR3 protein: CASSRTGEHQPQHF
CDR3 length: 11; V gene: TRBV5-8; CDR3 protein: CASSLEGGSYF
CDR3 length: 17; V gene: TRBV28; CDR3 protein: CASSLSGTGRRAGELFF
CDR3 length: 15; V gene: TRBV19; CDR3 protein: CASSIVSVSNQPQHF
CDR3 length: 16; V gene: TRBV11-3; CDR3 protein: CASSLGDSYSYNEQFF
CDR3 length: 16; V gene: TRBV7-9; CDR3 protein: CASTQWDIYLNTEAFF
CDR3 length: 18; V gene: TRBV10-2; CDR3 protein: CASSDSPRTGGFTDTQYF
CDR3 length: 13; V gene: TRBV6-5; CDR3 protein: CASRTALNSPLHF
CDR3 length: 15; V gene: TRBV28; CDR3 protein: CASSLERQGLRGYTF
CDR3 length: 17; V gene: TRBV5-5; CDR3 protein: CASSLLGQGALNTEAFF
CDR3 length: 16; V gene: TRBV15; CDR3 protein: CATSRDQVGPLETQYF
CDR3 length: 16; V gene: TRBV5-6; CDR3 protein: CASSLTSAGGQETQYF
CDR3 length: 14; V gene: TRBV19; CDR3 protein: CASSSRDTLYGYTF
CDR3 length: 16; V gene: TRBV5-1; CDR3 protein: CASSLGERERNNEQFF
CDR3 length: 14; V gene: TRBV5-1; CDR3 protein: CASSLTGGGNTIYF
CDR3 length: 16; V gene: TRBV6-1; CDR3 protein: CASSEASTGSGNTIYF
CDR3 length: 15; V gene: TRBV6-5; CDR3 protein: CASSRQGISTDTQYF
CDR3 length: 13; V gene: TRBV5-1; CDR3 protein: CASSRDTVVGYTF
CDR3 length: 15; V gene: TRBV7-2; CDR3 protein: CASSAGTSVINEQFF
CDR3 length: 18; V gene: TRBV24-1; CDR3 protein: CATSDLGGQGADTGELFF
CDR3 length: 13; V gene: TRBV12-3/TRBV12-4; CDR3 protein: CASRQGRLGGYTF
CDR3 length: 13; V gene: TRBV4-1; CDR3 protein: CASSRLLGNEQFF
CDR3 length: 17; V gene: TRBV28; CDR3 protein: CASRGSQGRRSGNTIYF
CDR3 length: 14; V gene: TRBV27; CDR3 protein: CASRRGGGDSPLHF
CDR3 length: 15; V gene: TRBV6-5; CDR3 protein: CASSRSHRVNSPLHF
CDR3 length: 13; V gene: TRBV18; CDR3 protein: CASSLNRDHEQYF
CDR3 length: 12; V gene: TRBV28; CDR3 protein: CASSLRVGEQYF
CDR3 length: 14; V gene: TRBV19; CDR3 protein: CASSITSAQETQYF
CDR3 length: 16; V gene: TRBV4-2; CDR3 protein: CASSQDGRGVPDTQYF
CDR3 length: 13; V gene: TRBV3-1/TRBV3-2; CDR3 protein: CASMAEIQETQYF
CDR3 length: 15; V gene: TRBV27; CDR3 protein: CASSLRLAGRDTQYF
CDR3 length: 15; V gene: TRBV7-9; CDR3 protein: CASSSLGGDFDEQFF
CDR3 length: 16; V gene: TRBV5-5; CDR3 protein: CASSRGLGQGFYEQFF
CDR3 length: 13; V gene: TRBV7-6; CDR3 protein: CASSLGNSYEQYF
CDR3 length: 14; V gene: TRBV27; CDR3 protein: CASQRLAFYNEQFF
CDR3 length: 18; V gene: TRBV7-2; CDR3 protein: CASSSGRGVELLYNEQFF
CDR3 length: 13; V gene: TRBV5-1; CDR3 protein: CASSLEQNTEAFF
CDR3 length: 16; V gene: TRBV4-3; CDR3 protein: CASSSAGGGLRNEQFF
CDR3 length: 13; V gene: TRBV4-1; CDR3 protein: CASSQRLTGEAFF
CDR3 length: 14; V gene: TRBV28; CDR3 protein: CASSLQGTDTEAFF
CDR3 length: 14; V gene: TRBV7-9; CDR3 protein: CASSLGSGANTQYF
CDR3 length: 15; V gene: TRBV6-1; CDR3 protein: CASSEAGVTTDTQYF
CDR3 length: 15; V gene: TRBV10-3; CDR3 protein: CAISGQGGELKTQYF
CDR3 length: 19; V gene: TRBV28; CDR3 protein: CASSSGLGGDRLSSYEQYF
CDR3 length: 13; V gene: TRBV2; CDR3 protein: CASSDRGNTEAFF
CDR3 length: 12; V gene: TRBV2; CDR3 protein: CASSEASEEAFF
CDR3 length: 19; V gene: TRBV27; CDR3 protein: CASSLFGGGRARGTGELFF
CDR3 length: 15; V gene: TRBV7-2; CDR3 protein: CASSLGSGQMYEQYF
CDR3 length: 14; V gene: TRBV5-4; CDR3 protein: CASSPGHLNTEAFF
CDR3 length: 16; V gene: TRBV28; CDR3 protein: CASSFREGGQNSPLHF
CDR3 length: 15; V gene: TRBV10-1; CDR3 protein: CASSESWRAYNEQFF